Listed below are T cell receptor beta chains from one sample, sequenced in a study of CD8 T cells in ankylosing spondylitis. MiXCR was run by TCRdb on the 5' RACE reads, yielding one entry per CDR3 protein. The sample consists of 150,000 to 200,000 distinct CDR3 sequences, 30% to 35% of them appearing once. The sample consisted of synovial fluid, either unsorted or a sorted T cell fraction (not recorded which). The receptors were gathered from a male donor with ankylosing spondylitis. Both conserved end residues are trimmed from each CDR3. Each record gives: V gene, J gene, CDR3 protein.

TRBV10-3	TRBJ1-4	AIKGGGSNEKLF
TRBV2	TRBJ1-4	ASTRDPRGFEKLF
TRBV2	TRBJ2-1	ASPRGIDNEQF
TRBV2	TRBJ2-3	ASSEALAGGTDTQY
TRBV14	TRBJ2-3	ASSHNLRGPVDTQY
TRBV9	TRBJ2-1	ASSPRAGRSYNEQF
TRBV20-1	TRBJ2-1	SARSNEQF
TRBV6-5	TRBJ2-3	ASSSGKATQY
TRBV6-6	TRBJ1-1	ASSPGQGARAF
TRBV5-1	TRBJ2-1	ASSTAGLGTNEQF
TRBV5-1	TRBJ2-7	ASSLGTLEQY
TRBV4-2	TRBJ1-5	ASSQELQGRRQPQH
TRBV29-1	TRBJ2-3	SVERGLVDTQY
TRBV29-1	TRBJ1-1	SVGGGLNTEAF
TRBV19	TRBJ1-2	ASKTADGYT
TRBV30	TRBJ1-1	AWSGDGGAEAF
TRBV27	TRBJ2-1	ASSLGGGGTEQF
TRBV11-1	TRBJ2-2	ASSLRIGLAGNTGELF
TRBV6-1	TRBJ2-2	ASTMYPAPRAGTGELF
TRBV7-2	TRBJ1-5	ASSVQGASQPQH
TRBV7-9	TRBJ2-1	ASSSPNREFDEQF
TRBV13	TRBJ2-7	ASSLGWVGQGPSEQY
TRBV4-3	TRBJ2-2	ASSQDSGGHFAGELF
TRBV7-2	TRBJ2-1	ASSPPPALNEQF
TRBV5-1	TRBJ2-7	ASARGATGGNYEQY
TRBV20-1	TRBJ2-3	SALGQGLNTDTQY
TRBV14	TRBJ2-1	ASSQGEQF
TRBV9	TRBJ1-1	ASSVDGGINTEAF
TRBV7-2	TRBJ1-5	ASSLGLSNQPQH
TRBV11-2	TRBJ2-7	ASSSPGLAGVSIDEQY
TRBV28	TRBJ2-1	ASSRYSDRARGPHNEQF
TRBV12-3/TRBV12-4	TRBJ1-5	ASSLALTGGAEPQH
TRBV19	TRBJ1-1	ASSIGQAMNTEAF
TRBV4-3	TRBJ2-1	ASSPGTSGYNEQF
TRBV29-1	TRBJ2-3	SVIFGGRSDTQY
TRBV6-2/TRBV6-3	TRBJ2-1	ASSHRANEQF
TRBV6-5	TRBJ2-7	ASSSRNAGTEQY
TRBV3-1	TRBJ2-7	ASSQAERGYEQY
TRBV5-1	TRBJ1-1	ASRGLGGTEAF
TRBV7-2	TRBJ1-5	ASSRQTNQPQH
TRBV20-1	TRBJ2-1	SAHIRADEQF
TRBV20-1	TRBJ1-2	SASIPTANYGYT
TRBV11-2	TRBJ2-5	ASSAGVGETQY
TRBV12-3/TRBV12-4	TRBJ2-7	ASSLKQGYEQY
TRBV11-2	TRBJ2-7	ASSLGRGEN
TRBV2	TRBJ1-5	ASSRALDQPQH
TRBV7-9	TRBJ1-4	ASSLAAGGEEKLF
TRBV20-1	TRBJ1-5	SARALLNQPQH
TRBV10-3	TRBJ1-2	AISGGQGAGYT
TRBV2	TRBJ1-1	ASRATATEAF
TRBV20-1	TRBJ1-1	SATGVNTEAF